A selection of T cell receptor beta chains follows, all from one sample in a study of blood T cell repertoires in COVID-19. Sequencing was performed with immunoSEQ multiplex PCR; in TCRdb, only in-frame clones are kept and a portion is missing. The sample has 80,000 to 90,000 clones; 75% to 90% are singletons. The sample comprised peripheral blood. Source of these receptors: a man older than 75 with active or convalescent COVID-19. The CDR3 runs from the conserved cysteine through the conserved F or W. D genes are given only for firm matches. Not all rows give a size; the values are once, few, many and, for expanded clones, a class.

j_gene | d_gene | abundance | v_gene | CDR3nt | CDR3aa
TRBJ2-7 | TRBD2 | NA | TRBV19 | TGTGCCAGTAGTCCTCGGCTAGCGGGATCCCACGAGCAGTACTTC | CASSPRLAGSHEQYF
TRBJ2-7 | NA | NA | TRBV28 | TGTGCCAGCAGTTTTAATTCCGGTCGGAACAGACAGTACTTC | CASSFNSGRNRQYF
TRBJ2-7 | NA | once | TRBV7-9 | TGTGCCAGCAGCTTCGGGGTTAGCGAGAGCTCCTACGAGCAGTACTTC | CASSFGVSESSYEQYF
TRBJ1-5 | NA | NA | TRBV4-1 | TGCGCCAGCAGCCGAGACCTAAATCAGCCCCAGCATTTT | CASSRDLNQPQHF
TRBJ2-7 | NA | NA | TRBV9 | TGTGCCAGCAGCGTAGGTCAGGGAGGCAACGAGCAGTACTTC | CASSVGQGGNEQYF
TRBJ2-1 | NA | once | TRBV7-2 | TGTGCCAGCAGCTTAGCAGCGGCCAGCTCCTACAATGAGCAGTTCTTC | CASSLAAASSYNEQFF
TRBJ1-4 | NA | NA | TRBV28 | TGTGCCAGCAGTGCCTTCGGGGGAGCAACTAATGAAAAACTGTTTTTT | CASSAFGGATNEKLFF
TRBJ1-2 | TRBD1 | NA | TRBV7-2 | TGTGCCAGCAGCTTCGGGGGGAACAGGGGGCGTAATGGCTACACCTTC | CASSFGGNRGRNGYTF
TRBJ2-3 | TRBD2 | NA | TRBV9 | TGTGCCAGCAGCGTAGGGCTAGCGGGAGGGACGGGCACAGATACGCAGTATTTT | CASSVGLAGGTGTDTQYF
TRBJ2-1 | TRBD2 | NA | TRBV5-6 | TGTGCCAGCAGCTTGGTAGCTAGCGGGGGCGATGAGCAGTTCTTC | CASSLVASGGDEQFF
TRBJ2-3 | TRBD2 | once | TRBV4-2 | TGTGCCAGCAGCCGGGCTAGCGGGAGGAACCCCACTGGAGGCACAGATACGCAGTATTTT | CASSRASGRNPTGGTDTQYF
TRBJ1-5 | NA | once | TRBV12-3/TRBV12-4 | TGTGCCAGCCAGGGTGGGGGCTATCAGCCCCAGCATTTT | CASQGGGYQPQHF
TRBJ2-5 | NA | NA | TRBV6-5 | TGTGCCAGCAGGCGTACAGGGTCCGGGCGAGAGACCCAGTACTTC | CASRRTGSGRETQYF
TRBJ2-3 | TRBD2 | NA | TRBV3-1/TRBV3-2 | TGTGCCAGCAGCCCCGCGGGGGGAAAAGATACGCAGTATTTT | CASSPAGGKDTQYF
TRBJ2-3 | NA | NA | TRBV5-5 | TGTGCCAGCAGCTTGGACGGGAGTACAGATACGCAGTATTTT | CASSLDGSTDTQYF
TRBJ1-1 | NA | NA | TRBV5-1 | TGCGCCAGCAGCTTGGAGGTAACAGTGAACACTGAAGCTTTCTTT | CASSLEVTVNTEAFF
TRBJ1-1 | TRBD1 | NA | TRBV28 | TGTGCCAGCAGAACCCGGGACAGGGGGCAGAACACTGAAGCTTTCTTT | CASRTRDRGQNTEAFF
TRBJ2-7 | TRBD1 | NA | TRBV5-1 | TGCGCCAGCAGCTTGGAGGGACAGGGGGCCTACGAGCAGTACTTC | CASSLEGQGAYEQYF
TRBJ2-7 | TRBD2 | NA | TRBV4-2 | TGTGCCAGCAGCCAAGAGGGGACTAGCGGATCCTACGAGCAGTACTTC | CASSQEGTSGSYEQYF
TRBJ2-5 | NA | few | TRBV4-1 | TGCGCCAGCAGCGCCCTGCACCCCAGGGCGAAAGAGACCCAGTACTTC | CASSALHPRAKETQYF
TRBJ2-2 | NA | NA | TRBV19 | TGTGCCAGTAACCCCTTTAGAACAGGGCACACCGGGGAGCTGTTTTTT | CASNPFRTGHTGELFF
TRBJ2-6 | TRBD1 | NA | TRBV4-2 | TGTGCCAGCAGCCAAGCGGGGACAGGGACTGGGGCCAACGTCCTGACTTTC | CASSQAGTGTGANVLTF
TRBJ1-2 | TRBD1 | NA | TRBV3-1/TRBV3-2 | TGTGCCAGCAGTCAGGGGACAGTGTATGGCTACACCTTC | CASSQGTVYGYTF
TRBJ1-1 | TRBD1 | NA | TRBV2 | TGTGCCAGCAGCGGGACAGGGGTTGGTGAAGCTTTCTTT | CASSGTGVGEAFF
TRBJ2-2 | TRBD2 | NA | TRBV2 | TGTGCCAGCAGTGTAGGACTAGCGGGAGGGCGTACCGGGGAGCTGTTTTTT | CASSVGLAGGRTGELFF
TRBJ1-5 | NA | NA | TRBV6-5 | TGTGCCAGCACCATGGGGCAGAATCAGCCCCAGCATTTT | CASTMGQNQPQHF